This T cell receptor beta chain was documented in a study of pediatric ulcerative colitis. Looking at the study overall: Disease was pancolitis in under 10 and left-sided in two, histology-confirmed.

This CDR3 is 16 amino acids long. CDR1 is SGHRS and CDR2 is YFSETQ in the germline V gene. V was shortened by 0 bases and J by 3 bases, with 15 bases between the two germline ends. The count of this clone is one. Its antigen is not known. Only in-frame clones appear in the TCRdb table, and some are missing; sequencing was by immunoSEQ multiplex PCR. Among more than 50,000 clones listed, 70% to 85% were seen once. Regarding the study as a whole: A couple of rectal CDR3 clonotypes occurred in all ulcerative colitis patients. Repertoires came from total lymphocyte DNA, not specific subsets. Clonal expansions reduced rectal repertoire diversity in acute severe colitis.

The chain has TRBV5-1 and TRBJ1-1; no firm D call. The sequence derives from a boy aged 5-17 years with moderate ulcerative colitis. What was sequenced was blood. This chain's CDR3 is CASSLVRWASDTEAFF. The CDR3 coding sequence is TGCGCCAGCAGCTTGGTAAGGTGGGCGTCGGACACTGAAGCTTTCTTT.